Sequencing of this T cell receptor (beta chain) was carried out in a study of response to subunit inactivated influenza vaccine. Findings and caveats of the study: Authors suggested few new T cells are recruited by each seasonal influenza vaccination.

Each CDR3 protein is one row after TCRdb ran MiXCR on the RT-PCR reads. Of more than 700,000 distinct CDR3 sequences listed, 21% are singletons. The CDR3 spans 15 residues. CDR1 is LGHNA, CDR2 YNFKEQ, per germline. V lost 0 bases, J lost 3 bases, and 8 bases lay in between. About this clonotype: Its antigen is not identified.

The rearrangement uses TRBV4-2 and TRBJ2-2; no reliable D call. Here the sequenced sample was PBMCs from blood, taken 5 days after vaccination. The clonotype was recovered from a man in his fifties or sixties who received an inactivated influenza vaccine. The CDR3: CASSQDSLYTGELFF. Written as DNA, the CDR3 is TGTGCCAGCAGCCAAGATAGTCTCTACACCGGGGAGCTGTTTTTT.